The 27 T cell receptor beta chains reported below all come from one sample, sequenced in a study of breast tumors, draining lymph nodes, adjacent tissues. Via MiXCR, TCRdb re-called the multiplex PCR reads, giving one row per CDR3 protein. The sample lists 55,000 to 75,000 distinct CDR3 sequences; approximately 45% were seen once. Sequencing was carried out using breast tumor tissue. These receptors were obtained from a female donor with breast cancer. Some clones in this sample may be carry-over from other donors' samples.

As for this clonotype: A read error may explain this, as a much larger clone is one base away. V and J are TRBV6-2 or TRBV6-3 and TRBJ1-2, with 7 bases aligning to TRBD1. The V segment lost 4 bases and the J segment 8 bases; nucleotides outside the gene matches: 10. Germline V CDR1 and CDR2: MNHEY, SVGEGT. The CDR3 has 14 amino acids. CDR3 nucleotide sequence: TGTGCCAGCAGTTTTCGCAGACAGGGCGGCGGCTACACCTTC. Its protein is CASSFRRQGGGYTF.

This clonotype was counted ten times or more. This chain links TRBV28 with TRBJ2-5, with D perhaps being TRBD1 or TRBD2 (6 bases each). The CDR3 length is 15 residues. V was pared by 7 bases and J by 5 bases, with 20 bases between. Germline loops: CDR1 MDHEN, CDR2 SYDVKM. DNA for the CDR3: TGTGCCAGCAAGCAGGGGACTTGGTCTCGGGAGACCCAGTACTTC. This sequence encodes CASKQGTWSRETQYF.

The chain combines TRBV10-3 with TRBJ2-3, with D perhaps TRBD2 (5 bases). This CDR3 spans 17 amino acids. Germline CDR1 is ENHRY and CDR2 is SYGVKD. V gave up 0 bases and J gave up 2 bases, with 15 bases separating them. The CDR3 loop reads CAISESGRRQYTDTQYF. The CDR3 DNA reads as TGTGCCATCAGTGAGTCAGGACGGAGGCAGTACACAGATACGCAGTATTTT.

This clonotype came up many times. V and J are TRBV6-6 and TRBJ2-7; 7 bases fit TRBD1. The junction had 5 bases not matched to a gene; V was cut back by 10 bases and J by 2 bases. CDR1 is MNHNY, CDR2 SVGAGI, per germline (reference sequence). This CDR3 spans 12 amino acids. The CDR3 sequence: CAIGTATYEQYF. The CDR3 DNA is TGTGCCATCGGGACAGCCACCTACGAGCAGTACTTC.

The CDR3 DNA is TGTGCCATCAGACCTAGCGGGGGGGCCCTTGGTGAGCAGTTCTTC. Encoded protein: CAIRPSGGALGEQFF. The chain couples TRBV10-3 to TRBJ2-1; 12 nucleotides match TRBD2. CDR1 is ENHRY, CDR2 SYGVKD, per germline. V lost 6 bases to trimming and J lost 9 bases; unmatched junction nucleotides: 9. The CDR3 runs to 15 residues.

This clonotype has ten or more counts. The V and J genes are TRBV5-8 and TRBJ2-7; maybe TRBD2 (6 bases). The germline CDR1 and CDR2 sequences are SGHTS and YDEGEE. The V end lost 1 base, the J end lost 7 bases, and 21 bases lay between the germline ends. The CDR3 sequence is 16 residues long. CDR3 loop: CASSLQLARESREQYF. CDR3 sequence (DNA): TGTGCCAGCAGCTTGCAGCTAGCCCGGGAGAGTCGGGAGCAGTACTTC. The full variable domain, in which reference TRBV5-8 and TRBJ2-7 provide the parts outside the CDR3, is EAGVTQSPTHLIKTRGQQATLRCSPISGHTSVYWYQQALGLGLQFLLWYDEGEERNRGNFPPRFSGRQFPNYSSELNVNALELEDSALYLCASSLQLARESREQYFGPGTRLTVT.

The chain joins TRBV20-1 to TRBJ2-7; 12 nucleotides match TRBD2. The CDR3 length is 16 residues. Germline V gene sequence: CDR1 DFQATT, CDR2 SNEGSKA (reference sequence). Germline trimming cut 2 bases from V and 6 bases from J; bases unmatched to any gene: 11. The CDR3 DNA reads as TGCAGTGCTAGACCCGCTAGCGGGAGGGCTTATTCCGAGCAGTACTTC. Encoded protein: CSARPASGRAYSEQYF.

This clonotype was seen repeatedly, ten times or more. The chain employs TRBV12-3 or TRBV12-4 and TRBJ2-1; D is unresolved. CDR3 length: 17 amino acids. Trimming pared 4 bases from V and 0 bases from J, leaving 16 bases between. CDR3 sequence reads: CASSSPFHPSSYNEQFF. For the CDR3, the DNA is TGTGCCAGCAGTTCCCCATTTCATCCGAGCTCCTACAATGAGCAGTTCTTC.

This clonotype was seen repeatedly, ten times or more. CDR3 nucleotides: TGTGCCAGCAGCTTAGACGCCTACTCCTACGAGCAGTACTTC. It specifies CASSLDAYSYEQYF. This chain connects TRBV11-3 to TRBJ2-7; D unclear. This CDR3 is built from 14 residues. The germline V gene has CDR1 SGHNT and CDR2 YENEEA. Trimming pared 0 bases from V and 0 bases from J, leaving 6 bases between.

The table lists this clonotype with many counts. The V and J genes are TRBV7-3 and TRBJ1-2, with 9 positions matching TRBD1. The CDR3 runs to 15 residues. Germline CDR1 is SGHTA and CDR2 is FQGTGA. V was clipped by 1 base and J by 4 bases; unmatched bases: 4. Here the CDR3 reads CASSLRTGDGYGYTF. CDR3 sequence (DNA): TGTGCCAGCAGCTTAAGGACAGGGGACGGCTATGGCTACACCTTC.

This CDR3 reads CASSKIQGATGELFF. CDR3 DNA sequence: TGTGCCAGCAGCAAAATACAGGGGGCGACCGGGGAGCTGTTTTTT. J is TRBJ2-2 and V is TRBV12-3 or TRBV12-4, with 9 bases matching TRBD1. CDR3 length: 15 residues. The V gene end was trimmed by 6 bases and the J gene end by 5 bases; junction bases not matched to a gene: 7.

The chain joins TRBV7-6 to TRBJ2-7; TRBD2 matches at 12 bases. The CDR3 sequence is 18 residues long. Trimming removed 2 bases from V and 6 bases from J; junction bases left unmatched: 14. Germline V gene data show CDR1 as SGHVS and CDR2 as FNYEAQ. This chain's CDR3 is CASSLWLAGGSSGTEQYF. CDR3 nucleotides: TGTGCCAGCAGCTTATGGCTAGCGGGGGGGTCTAGCGGGACCGAGCAGTACTTC.

The sample holds one count of this clonotype. This chain joins TRBV5-8 and TRBJ1-1, with a tentative D call TRBD1 (5 bases). The CDR3 runs to 15 residues. Trimming took 1 base from V and 4 from J, leaving 14 bases between them. Germline V gene data show CDR1 as SGHTS and CDR2 as YDEGEE. The CDR3 DNA is TGTGCCAGCAGCTTGACGCGGGGGGTCGTCACTGAAGCTTTCTTT. It codes for CASSLTRGVVTEAFF.

In its sample, this clonotype was seen many times. V usage is TRBV2 and J usage is TRBJ2-6, with D tentatively TRBD1 (6 bases). V was cut by 5 bases and J by 3 bases, with 17 bases left in between. This CDR3 contains 17 residues. CDR1 is SNHLY, CDR2 FYNNEI, per germline. The CDR3 sequence: CASSYLPDRLGANVLTF. In DNA, the CDR3 is TGTGCCAGCAGTTATCTCCCAGACAGGCTTGGGGCCAACGTCCTGACTTTC. Together with reference TRBV2 and TRBJ2-6, the CDR3 gives the full variable domain: EPEVTQTPSHQVTQMGQEVILRCVPISNHLYFYWYRQILGQKVEFLVSFYNNEISEKSEIFDDQFSVERPDGSNFTLKIRSTKLEDSAMYFCASSYLPDRLGANVLTFGAGSRLTVL.

This clonotype was found many times. The chain couples TRBV7-3 to TRBJ2-5, with 7 bases aligning to TRBD1. The CDR3 contains 17 residues. V trimming: 5 bases; J trimming: 1 base; junction bases outside the gene matches: 13. Looked up from germline, CDR1 is SGHTA and CDR2 is FQGTGA. Here the CDR3 reads CASSPGLGTDSQETQYF. The CDR3, as DNA: TGTGCCAGCAGCCCCGGCCTAGGGACAGACTCCCAAGAGACCCAGTACTTC.

The gene calls are TRBV5-1 and TRBJ2-2; no definite D call. CDR3 length: 15 residues. Germline V gives CDR1 SGHRS, CDR2 YFSETQ. V lost 0 bases, J lost 1 base, and 7 bases lay in between. Written as DNA, the CDR3 is TGCGCCAGCAGCTTGGTCCACCTGAACACCGGGGAGCTGTTTTTT. Protein sequence: CASSLVHLNTGELFF.

This clonotype was recorded many times. This rearrangement joins TRBV12-5 to TRBJ2-1, with unresolved D. The CDR3 contains 15 residues. Per the germline V gene, CDR1 is LGHNT and CDR2 is FRNRAP. The germline V and J ends were trimmed by 0 bases and 5 bases, with 11 bases remaining between them. CDR3 protein: CASGLVMEPDNEQFF. CDR3 nucleotides: TGTGCTAGTGGTTTGGTTATGGAGCCCGACAATGAGCAGTTCTTC.

This clonotype was recorded at least ten times. Sequence at one end of the junction differs from germline and may be a read error. The V gene is TRBV12-3 or TRBV12-4, the J gene TRBJ1-5; D is undetermined. There are 12 residues in the CDR3. The CDR3 loop is CASSLGNQPQHF. CDR3 nucleotides: TGTGCCAGCAGCTTAGGCAATCAGCCCCAGCATTTT.

This clonotype was recorded at least ten times. The V call is TRBV12-3 or TRBV12-4, the J call TRBJ2-2, with 7 bases matching TRBD1. Germline trimming cut 3 bases from V and 4 bases from J; bases unmatched to any gene: 5. The CDR3 contains 15 residues. CDR3 bases: TGTGCCAGCAGTTTGAAGGGGGCGAGCACCGGGGAGCTGTTTTTT. This translates into CASSLKGASTGELFF.

This clonotype is medium-sized by share. The rearrangement links TRBV20-1 to TRBJ2-1; perhaps TRBD1 as D (5 bases). Trimming left V 7 bases short and J 6 bases short, with 13 bases between. The CDR3 runs 12 residues. Looked up from germline, CDR1 is DFQATT and CDR2 is SNEGSKA (reference sequence). For the CDR3, the DNA is TGCAGTGTTCGCCCCCAGGGCAATGAGCAGTTCTTC. Translating gives CSVRPQGNEQFF.

The V and J genes are TRBV7-2 and TRBJ2-2; 8 bases fit TRBD2. This CDR3 comprises 16 residues. Trimming cost V 1 base and J 1 base; bases outside gene matches: 2. Germline CDR1 reads SGHTA; CDR2 reads FQGNSA. CDR3 protein: CASSLVAGWNTGELFF. CDR3 sequence (DNA): TGTGCCAGCAGCTTAGTAGCGGGATGGAACACCGGGGAGCTGTTTTTT.

This clonotype was counted at least ten times. For the CDR3, the DNA is TGTGCCAGCAGCTTAGGGGTGCAGCCAACTTACGAGCAGTACTTC. It is translated as CASSLGVQPTYEQYF. This chain uses TRBV7-9 with TRBJ2-7; no firm D call. The germline V gene encodes CDR1 SEHNR and CDR2 FQNEAQ (reference sequence). CDR3 length: 15 amino acids. V lost 1 base to trimming and J lost 4 bases, with 14 bases between them.

Notes on this clonotype: A read error may produce the germline difference seen at one junction end. The chain's CDR3 is CASSLSLGGEQFF. CDR3 in DNA: TGTGCGAGCAGCTTGTCCCTTGGGGGGGAGCAGTTCTTC. The J gene is TRBJ2-1, the V gene TRBV5-6; maybe TRBD2 (6 bases). CDR3 length equals 13 residues. CDR1 is SGHDT and CDR2 is YYEEEE in the germline V gene.

About this clonotype: Being one base from a much bigger clone, this may be a read error. The rearrangement joins TRBV20-1 to TRBJ2-1; TRBD2 matches at 8 bases. The CDR3 covers 17 residues. The V gene end was trimmed by 0 bases and the J gene end by 2 bases; junction bases not matched to a gene: 9. Germline V gene data show CDR1 as DFQATT and CDR2 as SNEGSKA (reference sequence). The CDR3 region has the DNA TGCAGTGCTAGAGATGTTACGGGAGGGACCCCCTACAATGAGCAGTTCTTC. It encodes CSARDVTGGTPYNEQFF.

The V gene is TRBV7-8, the J gene TRBJ1-1; 8 bases map to TRBD1. This CDR3 region has 12 residues. Germline CDR1 and CDR2: SGHVS and FQNEAQ. Trimming took 6 bases from V and 6 from J; bases not matched to a gene: 3. CDR3 in DNA: TGTGCCAGCAGGGGACAGGACGCTGAAGCTTTCTTT. It specifies CASRGQDAEAFF.

The chain links TRBV5-8 to TRBJ2-1; no definite D call. The CDR3 is 13 amino acids. V lost 0 bases and J 7 bases, leaving 8 bases between the germline ends. Looked up from germline, CDR1 is SGHTS and CDR2 is YDEGEE. The CDR3 nucleotides read TGTGCCAGCAGCTTGGGGACCTTTAATGAGCAGTTCTTC. Encoded protein: CASSLGTFNEQFF.

The gene calls are TRBV7-9 and TRBJ2-7, with 8 bases matching TRBD1. The CDR3 contains 15 residues. Germline CDR1 SEHNR, CDR2 FQNEAQ (reference sequence). The ends lost 4 bases at V and 6 bases at J; junction bases unmatched: 11. CDR3 in DNA: TGTGCCAGCAGCTCCCTGGACGGGACAGGTGGCGAGCAGTACTTC. It translates to CASSSLDGTGGEQYF.